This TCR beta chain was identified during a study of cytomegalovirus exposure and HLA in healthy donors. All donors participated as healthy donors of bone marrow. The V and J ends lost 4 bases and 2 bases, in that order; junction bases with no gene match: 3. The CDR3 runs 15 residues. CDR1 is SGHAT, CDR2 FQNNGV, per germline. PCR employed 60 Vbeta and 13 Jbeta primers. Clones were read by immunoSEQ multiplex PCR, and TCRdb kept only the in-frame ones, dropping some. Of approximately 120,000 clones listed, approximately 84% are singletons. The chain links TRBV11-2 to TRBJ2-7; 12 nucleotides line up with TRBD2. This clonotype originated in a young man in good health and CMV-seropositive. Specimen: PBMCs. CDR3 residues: CASSWGLAGTYEQYF. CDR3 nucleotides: TGTGCCAGCAGCTGGGGACTAGCGGGTACCTACGAGCAGTACTTC.